This T cell receptor beta chain was recorded in a study of T-cell reconstitution after alpha-beta-depleted transplantation in children. The CDR3 is 15 amino acids long, termini counted. Germline CDR1 MGHRA, CDR2 YSYEKL. Notes on the study in general: Recipient T cells and thymic progenitors that survived were the source of the high TCRbeta diversity seen at day 60 in some patients. Reports say that about two months after transplant, the alpha-beta T cells came out of several hundred graft clones that had expanded.

TCRbeta library preparation incorporated unique molecular identifiers. TCRdb analysed the PCR reads with MiXCR anew, one entry per CDR3 protein. Of tens of thousands of distinct CDR3 sequences in the sample, over 4.5% were seen once. Points on this clonotype: No antigen is known for it. The DNA is left out, because the CDR3 cannot be placed on it with certainty; the CDR3 is given as TCRdb lists it.

The clonotype comes from a boy in the first two years of life who had a stem cell transplant for acute myeloid leukemia, so the T cells may come from the graft donor. The specimen was PBMCs, mostly from graft donor cells, collected 180 days after TCRalphabeta/CD19-depleted stem cell transplant. The J gene is TRBJ2-2, the V gene TRBV4-1; the table's D call TRBD1 went unverified against the DNA. CDR3 in amino acids: CASSQAGGETGSCFF.